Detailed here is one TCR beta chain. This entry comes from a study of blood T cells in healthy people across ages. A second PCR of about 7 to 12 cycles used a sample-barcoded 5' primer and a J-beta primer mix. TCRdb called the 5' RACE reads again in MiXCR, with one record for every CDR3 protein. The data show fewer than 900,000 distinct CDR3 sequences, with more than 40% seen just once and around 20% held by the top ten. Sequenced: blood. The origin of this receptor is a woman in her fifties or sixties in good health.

The CDR3 spells CASSPGLAGGAGANVLTF. CDR3 DNA sequence: TGCGCCAGCAGCCCAGGACTAGCGGGAGGAGCTGGGGCCAACGTCCTGACTTTC. J is TRBJ2-6 and V is TRBV4-3; 14 bases map to TRBD2. The junction had 4 bases not matched to a gene; V was cut back by 4 bases and J by 2 bases. The germline V gene has CDR1 LGHNA and CDR2 YSLEER. This CDR3 has 18 residues.